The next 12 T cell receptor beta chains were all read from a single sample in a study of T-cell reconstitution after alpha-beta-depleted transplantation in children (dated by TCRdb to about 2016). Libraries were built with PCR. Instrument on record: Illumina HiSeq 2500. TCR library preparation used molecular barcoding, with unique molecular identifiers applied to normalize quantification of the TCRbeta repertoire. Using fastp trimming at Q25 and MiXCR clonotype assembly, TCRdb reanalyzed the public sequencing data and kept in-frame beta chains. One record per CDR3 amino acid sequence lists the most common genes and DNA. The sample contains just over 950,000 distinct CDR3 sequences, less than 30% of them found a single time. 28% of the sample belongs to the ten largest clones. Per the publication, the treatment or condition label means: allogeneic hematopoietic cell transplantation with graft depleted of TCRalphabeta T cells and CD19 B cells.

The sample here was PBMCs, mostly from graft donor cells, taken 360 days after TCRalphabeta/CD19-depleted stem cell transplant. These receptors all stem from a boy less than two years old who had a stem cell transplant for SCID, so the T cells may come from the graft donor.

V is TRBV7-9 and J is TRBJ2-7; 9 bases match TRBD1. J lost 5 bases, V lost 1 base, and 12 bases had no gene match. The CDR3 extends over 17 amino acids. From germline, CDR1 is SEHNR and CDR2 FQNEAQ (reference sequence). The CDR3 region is CASSLEVRWDRVDEQYF. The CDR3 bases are TGTGCCAGCAGCTTAGAGGTTCGGTGGGACAGGGTCGACGAGCAGTACTTC. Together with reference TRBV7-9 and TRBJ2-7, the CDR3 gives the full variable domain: DTGVSQNPRHKITKRGQNVTFRCDPISEHNRLYWYRQTLGQGPEFLTYFQNEAQLEKSRLLSDRFSAERPKGSFSTLEIQRTEQGDSAMYLCASSLEVRWDRVDEQYFGPGTRLTVT.

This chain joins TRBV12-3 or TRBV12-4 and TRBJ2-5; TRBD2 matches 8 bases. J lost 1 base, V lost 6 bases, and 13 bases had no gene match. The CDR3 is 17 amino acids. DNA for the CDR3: TGTGCCAGCAGACTCCGTCTGGGGCGGGGGGCCCAAGAGACCCAGTACTTC. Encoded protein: CASRLRLGRGAQETQYF.

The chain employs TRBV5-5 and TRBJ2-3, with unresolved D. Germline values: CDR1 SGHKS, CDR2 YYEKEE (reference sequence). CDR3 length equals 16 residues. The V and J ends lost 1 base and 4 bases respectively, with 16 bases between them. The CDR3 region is CASSLRIRNDADTQYF. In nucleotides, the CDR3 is TGTGCCAGCAGCTTGAGGATCAGGAATGACGCAGATACGCAGTATTTT.

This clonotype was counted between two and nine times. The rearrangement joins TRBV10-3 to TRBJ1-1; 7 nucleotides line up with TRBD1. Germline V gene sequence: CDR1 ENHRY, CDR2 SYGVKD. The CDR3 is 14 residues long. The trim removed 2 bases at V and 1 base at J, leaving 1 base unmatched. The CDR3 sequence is CAISERDRNTEAFF. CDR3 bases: TGTGCCATCAGTGAGAGGGACAGGAACACTGAAGCTTTCTTT.

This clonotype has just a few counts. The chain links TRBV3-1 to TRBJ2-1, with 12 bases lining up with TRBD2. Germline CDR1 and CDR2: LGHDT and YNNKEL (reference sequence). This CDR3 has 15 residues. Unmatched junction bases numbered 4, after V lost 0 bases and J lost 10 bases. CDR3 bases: TGTGCCAGCAGCCAAGAGGGGGGACTAGCGGGCGAGCAGTTCTTC. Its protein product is CASSQEGGLAGEQFF.

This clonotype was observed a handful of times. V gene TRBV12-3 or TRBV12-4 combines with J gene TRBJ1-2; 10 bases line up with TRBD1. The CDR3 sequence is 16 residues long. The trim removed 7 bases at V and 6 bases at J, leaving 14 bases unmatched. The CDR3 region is CASKYTPGQGIDGYTF. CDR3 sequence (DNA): TGTGCCAGCAAATATACTCCGGGACAGGGGATAGATGGCTACACCTTC.

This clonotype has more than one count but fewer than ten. The CDR3 sequence is CASSLVPGALETQYF. In DNA form, the CDR3 reads TGTGCCAGCAGCTTAGTCCCAGGGGCCCTAGAGACCCAGTACTTC. The rearrangement links TRBV7-2 to TRBJ2-5; tentative D call: TRBD1 (6 bases). Germline V gene data show CDR1 as SGHTA and CDR2 as FQGNSA. The CDR3 length is 15 residues. With 1 base removed from V and 4 bases from J, the gap between germline ends came to 13 bases.

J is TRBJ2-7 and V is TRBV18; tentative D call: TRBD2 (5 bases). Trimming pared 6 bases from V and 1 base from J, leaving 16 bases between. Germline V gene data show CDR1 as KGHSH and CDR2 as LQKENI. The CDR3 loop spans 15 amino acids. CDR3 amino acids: CASSDGRRLSYEQYF. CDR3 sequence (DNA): TGTGCCAGCTCCGACGGACGGAGACTATCCTACGAGCAGTACTTC.

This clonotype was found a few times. The CDR3 DNA follows: TGCGCCAGCAGAGGAGGGGACGGTCAGCCCCAGCATTTT. This encodes CASRGGDGQPQHF. This chain links TRBV5-1 with TRBJ1-5; D might be TRBD1 (5 bases). The CDR3 is 13 amino acids. V lost 5 bases and J 6 bases, leaving 12 bases between the germline ends. Germline V gene lookup returns CDR1 SGHRS and CDR2 YFSETQ.

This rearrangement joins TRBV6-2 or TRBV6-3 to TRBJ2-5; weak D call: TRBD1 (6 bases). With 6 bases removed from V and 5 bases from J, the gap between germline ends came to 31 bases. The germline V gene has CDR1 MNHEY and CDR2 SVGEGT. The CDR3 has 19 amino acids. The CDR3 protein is CASRRPGHIHIPEEETQYF. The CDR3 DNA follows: TGTGCCAGCAGACGGCCGGGACATATTCACATACCTGAAGAGGAGACCCAGTACTTC.

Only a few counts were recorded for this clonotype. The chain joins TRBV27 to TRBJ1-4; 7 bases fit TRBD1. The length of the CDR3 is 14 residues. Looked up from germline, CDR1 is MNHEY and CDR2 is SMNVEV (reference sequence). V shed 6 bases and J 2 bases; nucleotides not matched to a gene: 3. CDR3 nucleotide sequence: TGTGCCAGCAGCCACAGGGGTACTAATGAAAAACTGTTTTTT. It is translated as CASSHRGTNEKLFF.

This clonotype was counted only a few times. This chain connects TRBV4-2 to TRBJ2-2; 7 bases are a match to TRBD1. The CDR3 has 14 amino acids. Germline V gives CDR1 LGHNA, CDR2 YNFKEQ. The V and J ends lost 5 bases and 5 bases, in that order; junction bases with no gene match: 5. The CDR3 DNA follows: TGTGCCAGCAGCGCGACAGGGAATACCGGGGAGCTGTTTTTT. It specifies CASSATGNTGELFF.